The rows below give T cell receptor beta chains drawn from one sample of a study of cytomegalovirus exposure and HLA in healthy donors. Method: immunoSEQ multiplex PCR; TCRdb's copy keeps in-frame clones and lacks some. This table holds 100,000 or so clones, about 83% found once. Material for sequencing was PBMCs. All receptors derive from a female donor in good health and CMV-seropositive. CDR3s include the opening cysteine and the closing phenylalanine or tryptophan. A D gene is named only where the DNA matches it firmly. Rows give clone size only sometimes, using once, few, many, or a class for an expanded clone.

>TRBJ1-1|-|-|TRBV5-1
CASSNNPNTEAFF
TGCGCCAGCAGCAACAATCCGAACACTGAAGCTTTCTTT
>TRBJ1-2|few|-|TRBV5-6
CASSLGGFYGYTF
TGTGCCAGCAGCTTAGGGGGTTTCTATGGCTACACCTTC
>TRBJ2-1|few|TRBD2|TRBV5-4
CASSLLVAAGGPNEQFF
TGTGCCAGCAGCTTGTTGGTAGCAGCGGGAGGGCCTAATGAGCAGTTCTTC
>TRBJ2-1|few|TRBD2|TRBV2
CASSWPSGVGEQFF
TGTGCCAGCAGTTGGCCTAGCGGGGTGGGTGAGCAGTTCTTC
>TRBJ1-1|-|-|TRBV6-5
CASSWGGARGRTEAFF
TGTGCCAGCAGTTGGGGGGGGGCGCGGGGGAGAACTGAAGCTTTCTTT
>TRBJ1-5|-|-|TRBV28
CASSSIRTVKNQPQHF
TGTGCCAGCAGTTCCATTCGGACAGTTAAAAATCAGCCCCAGCATTTT
>TRBJ2-6|-|-|TRBV27
CASSFYSGANVLTF
TGTGCCAGCAGTTTCTATTCTGGGGCCAACGTCCTGACTTTC
>TRBJ1-1|-|TRBD1|TRBV18
CASSPSGTGRLEAFF
TGTGCCAGCTCGCCCTCCGGGACAGGGCGGCTTGAAGCTTTCTTT
>TRBJ2-3|-|-|TRBV28
CASTIVPTDTQYF
TGTGCCAGCACGATAGTACCCACAGATACGCAGTATTTT
>TRBJ2-7|-|TRBD1|TRBV30
CAWRIRDSKSYEQYF
TGTGCCTGGAGAATCCGGGACAGCAAGTCCTACGAGCAGTACTTC
>TRBJ2-2|few|-|TRBV2
CASSFTGNAITGELFF
TGTGCCAGCAGTTTTACAGGGAACGCTATCACCGGGGAGCTGTTTTTT
>TRBJ2-1|-|-|TRBV28
CASSFLGQGLVEQFF
TGTGCCAGCAGTTTCCTTGGGCAGGGCTTGGTTGAGCAGTTCTTC
>TRBJ2-4|-|TRBD2|TRBV5-1
CASSPRLAEAKNIQYF
TGCGCCAGCAGCCCCAGACTAGCGGAGGCCAAAAACATTCAGTACTTC
>TRBJ2-1|-|TRBD1|TRBV14
CASSQGGRGRLF
TGTGCCAGCAGCCAAGGCGGCAGGGGGCGACTCTTC
>TRBJ2-7|-|TRBD1|TRBV10-2
CASSPGQGDAYEQYF
TGCGCCAGCAGTCCCGGACAGGGGGATGCATACGAGCAGTACTTC
>TRBJ1-1|-|-|TRBV13
CASSPRGYRNTEAFF
TGTGCCAGCAGCCCCCGAGGTTACCGGAACACTGAAGCTTTCTTT
>TRBJ1-3|-|-|TRBV11-2
CASSPIQISSGNTIYF
TGTGCCAGCAGCCCGATACAGATAAGCTCTGGAAACACCATATATTTT
>TRBJ1-5|once|-|TRBV18
CASSPSVRSNQPQHF
TGTGCCAGCTCACCATCCGTGCGGAGCAATCAGCCCCAGCATTTT
>TRBJ1-3|few|-|TRBV7-8
CASSLEGRGSGNTIYF
TGTGCCAGCAGCTTAGAAGGCAGGGGCTCTGGAAACACCATATATTTT
>TRBJ2-7|-|TRBD2|TRBV27
CASSRYSGTSYEQYF
TGTGCCAGCAGCCGATACAGCGGGACTTCCTACGAGCAGTACTTC
>TRBJ2-7|-|-|TRBV28
CASSPGSRVTYEQYF
TGTGCCAGCAGTCCCGGTTCCAGGGTGACATACGAGCAGTACTTC
>TRBJ2-1|once|-|TRBV5-1
CASSPSGQSYNEQFF
TGCGCCAGCAGCCCCTCAGGCCAGAGCTACAATGAGCAGTTCTTC
>TRBJ2-1|few|TRBD2|TRBV11-2
CASSLLAGGSYNEQFF
TGTGCCAGCAGCTTACTAGCGGGAGGCTCCTACAATGAGCAGTTCTTC
>TRBJ1-2|-|TRBD1|TRBV10-3
CAISESGTGVFGYTF
TGTGCCATCAGTGAGTCAGGGACAGGGGTTTTTGGCTACACCTTC
>TRBJ2-7|-|TRBD2|TRBV7-6
CASSLGGPGGNTYEQYF
TGTGCCAGCAGCTTAGGAGGTCCGGGGGGTAACACCTACGAGCAGTACTTC
>TRBJ2-3|once|TRBD2|TRBV9
CASSVISGATDTQYF
TGTGCCAGCAGCGTCATTAGCGGGGCCACAGATACGCAGTATTTT
>TRBJ1-1|-|-|TRBV10-1
CASSGTAGEAFF
TGCGCCAGCAGCGGAACCGCCGGGGAAGCTTTCTTT
>TRBJ2-3|-|TRBD2|TRBV28
CASSLGTSVGTDTQYF
TGTGCCAGCAGTCTGGGGACTAGCGTAGGCACAGATACGCAGTATTTT
>TRBJ2-1|once|TRBD2|TRBV19
CASRTSGGRYEQFF
TGTGCCAGTCGTACTAGCGGGGGGCGGTATGAGCAGTTCTTC
>TRBJ2-1|-|-|TRBV18
CASSPLGGISGLEQFF
TGTGCCAGCTCACCGCTCGGGGGAATCTCGGGTTTAGAGCAGTTCTTC
>TRBJ2-3|-|TRBD2|TRBV5-1
CASSSTSGLNTQYF
TGCGCCAGCAGCTCAACTAGCGGACTGAATACGCAGTATTTT
>TRBJ2-7|-|-|TRBV19
CASSLGNEQYF
TGTGCCAGTAGTCTGGGCAACGAGCAGTACTTC
>TRBJ2-1|few|TRBD2|TRBV4-2
CASSQAGTSGYNEQFF
TGTGCCAGCAGCCAAGCCGGGACTAGTGGGTACAATGAGCAGTTCTTC
>TRBJ2-3|-|-|TRBV7-8
CASSLVPQTDTQYF
TGTGCCAGCAGCTTAGTTCCCCAAACAGATACGCAGTATTTT
>TRBJ2-3|-|-|TRBV5-5
CASHIPGTDTQYF
TGTGCCAGCCATATCCCGGGGACAGATACGCAGTATTTT
>TRBJ2-1|-|-|TRBV4-3
CASSRSQGTPTREQFF
TGCGCCAGCAGCCGCAGCCAGGGAACTCCTACAAGGGAGCAGTTCTTC
>TRBJ2-2|-|-|TRBV7-3
CASSSGVTGELFF
TGTGCCAGCAGCTCAGGGGTCACCGGGGAGCTGTTTTTT
>TRBJ2-7|-|TRBD2|TRBV27
CARSGRGRTSDYEQYF
TGTGCCAGGTCCGGGAGGGGACGGACGTCCGATTACGAGCAGTACTTC
>TRBJ1-4|few|-|TRBV2
CAGSDLNRELYEKLFF
TGTGCCGGCAGTGACTTAAACAGGGAATTGTATGAAAAACTGTTTTTT
>TRBJ2-7|medium-sized|-|TRBV5-8
CASSDDRPRDEQYF
TGTGCCAGCAGCGATGACAGACCCCGGGACGAGCAGTACTTC